This T cell receptor beta chain was recovered during a study of cytotoxic CD8 clonotypes in ibrutinib-treated CLL (dated by TCRdb to the early 2020s). Looking at the study overall: In this cohort, more than 14 patients were treatment-naive and about a dozen were relapsed/refractory, while some 18 had unmutated IGHV. Partial responses were observed in 24 patients and complete responses in 2; after a median follow-up of around 68 months, remission was maintained in approximately 15 patients and progression was observed in approximately 12. Response samples were obtained after a median of around 11 months of treatment, with a range of roughly 6 to 40 months. On average, each sample had about 260,000 productive templates and around 100,000 productive rearrangements. Longitudinal samples were obtainable from about 30% of the roughly 86 participants in the trial. Cryopreserved peripheral blood mononuclear cells were obtained before treatment, at response, and at either sustained remission or disease progression. Every sample from remission and from progressive disease was obtained while the patients were still on ibrutinib.

Per the germline V gene (reference sequence), SEHNR is the CDR1 and FQNEAQ is the CDR2. The CDR3 measures 15 amino acids from cysteine to phenylalanine. The sequence is cut down to CDR3 DNA, 45 bases in frame from base 1. Cut back by 5 bases and 2 bases, the V and J ends lie 16 bases apart. The sample's time point label, in plain terms: approximately 2 years on ibrutinib. For TCR beta library preparation, 1.5 to 2 micrograms of genomic DNA was extracted from cryopreserved PBMCs. Longitudinal blood samples from CLL patients on ibrutinib monotherapy were analyzed using high-throughput TCR beta sequencing. The patients took part in an open-label, single-center phase 2 trial of ibrutinib monotherapy. Study-level results and caveats: Sampling times were not matched between sustained-remission and progressing patients, and lymph node repertoires were not studied. Baseline clonality was found to be higher than that of age-matched healthy donors and was strongly correlated with circulating CD8+ T-cell counts. At ibrutinib response clonality went up, during sustained remission it held steady, and at progression it dropped back toward baseline. Public clonotypes were rare and either shrank or stayed stable during treatment, and the rise in clonality at ibrutinib response reflected expansion of private clonotypes.

The goal of deep resolution MiSeq sequencing was a depth between 1 in 1 million and 1 in 200,000 T cells, and coverage averaged 10x per clonotype. TCR beta libraries were generated with the immunoSEQ hsTCRB Kit. The authors' pipeline ran thus. ImmunoSEQ Data Assistant and ImmunoSEQ Analyzer were used for data analysis, and V, D and J genes were assigned according to IMGT definitions. Clonality, which ranges from 0 to 1, was calculated as one minus the normalized Shannon entropy of productive rearrangement frequencies. Only overrepresented clonotypes making up at least 0.05% of the repertoire of each patient were included in the public clonotype analysis. Repertoires from approximately 13 age-matched healthy donors in immuneACCESS were used as clonality controls. Entries here come from immuneACCESS through TCRdb and include only in-frame sequences with V and J called. Some clones fail to appear in such tables; in the studies checked, an unresolved V gene covers under half of the shortfall, and the cause of the remainder is unknown. V, J and clone size reflect that table, while D and trimming were determined from the DNA. The sample table holds hundreds of thousands of clones, of which 70% were seen once. Roughly 15% of the sample is held by the ten biggest clonotypes.

This clone was detected only a few times. The antigen it recognizes is unknown. It has no much larger one-base neighbor in the sample; base qualities were not kept. This receptor was identified in a human donor with chronic lymphocytic leukemia. Recombination joined TRBV7-9 with TRBJ2-7, with the D gene not confidently named. The material sequenced was PBMCs, taken after 24 months of ibrutinib treatment. The base sequence is TGTGCCAGCAGCCTGTCGTCAGGATCTCCCTACGAGCAGTACTTC. It translates as CASSLSSGSPYEQYF.